This TCR beta chain was captured in a study of blood T cells in healthy people across ages. Through a sample-barcoded 5' primer and a J-beta primer mix, a second PCR was run for roughly 7 to 12 cycles. MiXCR was run by TCRdb on the 5' RACE reads, yielding one entry per CDR3 protein. The sample includes about 1.4 million distinct CDR3 sequences, approximately 59% of them seen just once. Trimming took off 6 bases at V and 11 bases at J, with 19 bases between the two ends. The CDR3 is made up of 13 amino acids. The germline gives CDR1 MNHEY, CDR2 SVGEGT. The chain carries TRBV6-2 or TRBV6-3 and TRBJ2-5; D is perhaps TRBD1 (6 bases). This clonotype was sampled from a young man in good health. The sequencing input was blood. CDR3 nucleotide sequence: TGTGCCAGCAGAACGTCAGGGGAGCAGGAGCAGTACTTC. Translated, it gives CASRTSGEQEQYF.